The clone carrying this TCR beta chain was found many times. Its target is unknown. This sample is drawn from a study of regulatory T cells in long-lasting Graves disease. Notes on the study in general: Persistent-disease Graves' patients showed less TCR diversity than new cases. A greater number of public clonotypes (about 3,000) was shared by persistent patients than by new patients (roughly 880).

V lost 0 bases to trimming and J lost 5 bases, with 7 bases between them. Germline loops: CDR1 SGHVS, CDR2 FQNEAQ. The CDR3 loop spans 14 amino acids. The time point was: newly diagnosed GD, antithyroid drugs for less than 3 months. The TCR library was made from RNA that had been extracted from PBMCs in TRIzol. HTBI primers from iRepertoire and Arm-PCR of CDR3 regions yielded the TCR beta libraries. One entry per CDR3 protein results from TCRdb running MiXCR on the multiplex PCR reads. Altogether 400,000 to 500,000 distinct CDR3 sequences are present, roughly 15% being singletons, with the ten largest covering about a sixth. This sample also appeared in a second study, on T cells in Graves' hyperthyroidism and ophthalmopathy. That paper notes: Ophthalmopathy was identified by the model a median roughly six months ahead of onset.

The sample consisted of peripheral blood mononuclear cells (PBMCs), taken at new diagnosis, from a patient treated with antithyroid drugs. This clonotype was sampled from a woman in her forties or fifties with Graves disease. The chain uses TRBV7-8 and TRBJ1-4; D gene uncertain. CDR3 residues: CASSLARLNEKLFF. The CDR3 bases are TGTGCCAGCAGCTTAGCGAGACTGAATGAAAAACTGTTTTTT.